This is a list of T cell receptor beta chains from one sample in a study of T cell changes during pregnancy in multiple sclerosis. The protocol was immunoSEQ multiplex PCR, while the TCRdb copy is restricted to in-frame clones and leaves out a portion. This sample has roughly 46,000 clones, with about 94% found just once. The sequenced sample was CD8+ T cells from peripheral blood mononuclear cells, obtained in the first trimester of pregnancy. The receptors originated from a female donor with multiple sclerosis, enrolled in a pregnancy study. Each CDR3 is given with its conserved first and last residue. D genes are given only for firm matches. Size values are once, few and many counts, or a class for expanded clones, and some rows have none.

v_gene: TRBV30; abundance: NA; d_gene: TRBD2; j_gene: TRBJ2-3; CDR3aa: CAWRSGLAERDTQYF; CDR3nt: TGTGCCTGGAGGTCAGGACTAGCGGAGCGAGATACGCAGTATTTT
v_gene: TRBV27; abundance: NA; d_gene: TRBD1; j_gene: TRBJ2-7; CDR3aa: CASSFGQGGYEQYF; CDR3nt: TGTGCCAGCAGTTTCGGACAGGGGGGCTACGAGCAGTACTTC
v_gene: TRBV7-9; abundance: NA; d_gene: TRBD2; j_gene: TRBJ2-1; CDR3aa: CASSLDGTSGNEQFF; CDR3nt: TGTGCCAGCAGCTTAGATGGGACTAGCGGCAATGAGCAGTTCTTC
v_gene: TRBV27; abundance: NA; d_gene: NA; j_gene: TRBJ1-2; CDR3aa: CASSPSGQYGYTF; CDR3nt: TGTGCCAGCAGTCCATCGGGACAATATGGCTACACCTTC
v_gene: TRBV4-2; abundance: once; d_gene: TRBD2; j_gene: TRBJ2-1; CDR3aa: CASSQDGLAGDPYNEQFF; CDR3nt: TGTGCCAGCAGCCAAGACGGACTAGCGGGGGATCCCTACAATGAGCAGTTCTTC
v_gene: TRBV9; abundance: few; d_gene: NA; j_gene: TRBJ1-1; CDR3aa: CASSVEGDGTEAFF; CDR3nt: TGTGCCAGCAGCGTAGAGGGGGATGGCACTGAAGCTTTCTTT
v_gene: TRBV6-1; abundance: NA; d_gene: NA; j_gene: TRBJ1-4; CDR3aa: CASKEASGHVEKLFF; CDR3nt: TGTGCCAGCAAAGAGGCATCGGGTCACGTTGAAAAACTGTTTTTT
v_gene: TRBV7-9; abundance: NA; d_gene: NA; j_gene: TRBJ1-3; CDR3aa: CASSLERGNTIYF; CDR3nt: TGTGCCAGCAGCTTAGAGCGGGGAAACACCATATATTTT
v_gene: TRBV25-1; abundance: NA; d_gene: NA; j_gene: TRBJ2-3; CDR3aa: CASRKGKTDTQYF; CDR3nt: TGTGCCAGCAGAAAGGGGAAAACAGATACGCAGTATTTT
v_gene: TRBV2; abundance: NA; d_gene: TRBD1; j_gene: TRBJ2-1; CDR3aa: CATQGAHNEQFF; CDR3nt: TGTGCCACTCAGGGGGCCCACAATGAGCAGTTCTTC
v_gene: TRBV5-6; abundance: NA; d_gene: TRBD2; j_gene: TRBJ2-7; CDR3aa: CASSSWTSGRASYEQYF; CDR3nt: TGTGCCAGCAGCTCCTGGACTAGCGGGAGGGCCTCCTACGAGCAGTACTTC
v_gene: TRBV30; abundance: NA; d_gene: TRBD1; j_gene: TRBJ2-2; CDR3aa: CAWSVPRQGTGELFF; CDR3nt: TGTGCCTGGAGTGTACCGAGACAGGGAACCGGGGAGCTGTTTTTT
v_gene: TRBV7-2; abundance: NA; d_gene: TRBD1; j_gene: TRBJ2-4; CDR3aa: CASSLDPGTGGNIQYF; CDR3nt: TGTGCCAGCAGCTTAGACCCCGGGACAGGGGGAAACATTCAGTACTTC
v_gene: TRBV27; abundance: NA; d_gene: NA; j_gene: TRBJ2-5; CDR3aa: CASSLSWDTQETQYF; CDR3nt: TGTGCCAGCAGTTTATCTTGGGACACCCAAGAGACCCAGTACTTC
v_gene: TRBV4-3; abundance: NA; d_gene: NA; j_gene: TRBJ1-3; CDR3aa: CASSQDLRGSGNTIYF; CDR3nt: TGCGCCAGCAGCCAAGATTTGCGGGGCTCTGGAAACACCATATATTTT
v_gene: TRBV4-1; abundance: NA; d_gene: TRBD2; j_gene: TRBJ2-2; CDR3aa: CASSQEWAEWTSGGPNTGELFF; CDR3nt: TGCGCCAGCAGCCAAGAGTGGGCAGAGTGGACTAGCGGGGGGCCGAACACCGGGGAGCTGTTTTTT
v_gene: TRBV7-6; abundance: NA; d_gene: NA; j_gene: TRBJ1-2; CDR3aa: CATRKGRGDFYGYTF; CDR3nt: TGTGCCACCCGGAAGGGCAGGGGCGACTTCTATGGCTACACCTTC
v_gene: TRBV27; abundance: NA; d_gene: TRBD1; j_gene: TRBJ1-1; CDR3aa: CASSTGGDAAFF; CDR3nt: TGTGCCAGCAGTACAGGGGGTGACGCGGCTTTCTTT
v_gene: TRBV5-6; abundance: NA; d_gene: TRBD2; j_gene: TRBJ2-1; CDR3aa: CASSLGAGEFESYNEQFF; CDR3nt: TGTGCCAGCAGCTTAGGAGCGGGGGAATTCGAAAGCTACAATGAGCAGTTCTTC
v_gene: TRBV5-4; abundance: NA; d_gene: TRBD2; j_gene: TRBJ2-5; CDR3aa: CASRDLAGGLETQYF; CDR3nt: TGTGCCAGCAGAGATTTAGCGGGGGGGCTGGAGACCCAGTACTTC
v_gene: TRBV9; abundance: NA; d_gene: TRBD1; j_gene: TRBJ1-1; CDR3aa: CASSPGTANTEAFF; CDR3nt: TGTGCCAGCAGCCCCGGGACAGCGAACACTGAAGCTTTCTTT
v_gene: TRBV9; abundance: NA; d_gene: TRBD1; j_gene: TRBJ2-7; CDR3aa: CASSVALGTAGTYEQYF; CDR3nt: TGTGCCAGCAGCGTAGCTTTGGGGACAGCCGGAACCTACGAGCAGTACTTC
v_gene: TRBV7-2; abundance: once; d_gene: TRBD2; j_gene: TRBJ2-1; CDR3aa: CASSLGPPLAEPHNEQFF; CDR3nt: TGTGCCAGCAGCTTAGGTCCCCCTCTAGCGGAACCTCACAATGAGCAGTTCTTC
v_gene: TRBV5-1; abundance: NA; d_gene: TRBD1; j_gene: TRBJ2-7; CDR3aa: CASSLDRGSYEQYF; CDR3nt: TGCGCCAGCAGCTTGGACAGGGGCTCCTACGAGCAGTACTTC
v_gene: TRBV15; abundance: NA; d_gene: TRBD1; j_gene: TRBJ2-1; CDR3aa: CATSRDRTGFTEQFF; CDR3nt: TGTGCCACCAGCAGAGACAGGACAGGTTTCACTGAGCAGTTCTTC
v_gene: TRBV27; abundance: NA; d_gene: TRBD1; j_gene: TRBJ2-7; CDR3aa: CASSSGGEQYF; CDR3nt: TGTGCCAGCAGTTCAGGGGGCGAGCAGTACTTC
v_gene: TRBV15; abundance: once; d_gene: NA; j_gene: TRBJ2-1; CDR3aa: CATSSPSSYNEQFF; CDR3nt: TGTGCCACCAGCTCCCCCAGCTCCTACAATGAGCAGTTCTTC
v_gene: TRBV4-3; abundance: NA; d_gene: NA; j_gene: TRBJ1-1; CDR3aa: CASSQDWGLTTEAFF; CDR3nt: TGCGCCAGCAGCCAAGATTGGGGCCTAACCACTGAAGCTTTCTTT
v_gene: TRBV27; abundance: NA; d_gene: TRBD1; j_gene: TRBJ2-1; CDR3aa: CASNRDSNYNEQFF; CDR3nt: TGTGCCAGTAACCGGGACAGTAATTACAATGAGCAGTTCTTC
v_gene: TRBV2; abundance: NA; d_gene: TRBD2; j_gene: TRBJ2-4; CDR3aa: CASRGTSGGLAKNIQYF; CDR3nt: TGTGCCAGCAGGGGGACTAGCGGGGGACTAGCCAAAAACATTCAGTACTTC
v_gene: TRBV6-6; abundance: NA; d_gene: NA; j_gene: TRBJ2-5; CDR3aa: CASAGLQETQYF; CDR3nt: TGTGCCAGCGCCGGACTACAAGAGACCCAGTACTTC
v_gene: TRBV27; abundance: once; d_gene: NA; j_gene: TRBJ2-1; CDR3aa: CASSSGSYNEQFF; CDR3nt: TGTGCCAGCAGTTCAGGGTCCTACAATGAGCAGTTCTTC
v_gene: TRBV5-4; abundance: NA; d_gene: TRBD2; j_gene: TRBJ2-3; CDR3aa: CASSWALNSGGYTDTQYF; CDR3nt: TGTGCCAGCAGCTGGGCCCTAAATAGCGGGGGCTACACAGATACGCAGTATTTT
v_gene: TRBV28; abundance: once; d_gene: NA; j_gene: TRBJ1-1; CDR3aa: CASSSIWARGGTEAFF; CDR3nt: TGTGCCAGCAGTTCCATATGGGCCAGGGGAGGGACTGAAGCTTTCTTT
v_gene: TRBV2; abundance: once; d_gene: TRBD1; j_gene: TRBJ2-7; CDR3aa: CAIPGTGDYEQYF; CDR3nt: TGTGCCATCCCCGGGACAGGGGACTACGAGCAGTACTTC
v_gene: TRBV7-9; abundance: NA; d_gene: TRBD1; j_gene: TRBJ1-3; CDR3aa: CASSAMTGGKGNTIYF; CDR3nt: TGTGCCAGCAGCGCGATGACAGGGGGCAAAGGAAACACCATATATTTT
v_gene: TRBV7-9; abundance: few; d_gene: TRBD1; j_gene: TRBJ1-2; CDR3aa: CASSLMDRETVDGYTF; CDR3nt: TGTGCCAGCAGCTTAATGGACAGGGAAACGGTTGATGGCTACACCTTC
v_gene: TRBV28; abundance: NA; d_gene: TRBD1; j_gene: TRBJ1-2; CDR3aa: CASSLAYRGRPNYGYTF; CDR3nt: TGTGCCAGCAGTTTGGCGTACAGGGGGCGACCTAACTATGGCTACACCTTC
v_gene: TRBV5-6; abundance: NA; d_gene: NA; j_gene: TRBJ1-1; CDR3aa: CASITWPQLNTEAFF; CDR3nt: TGTGCCAGCATTACCTGGCCACAGTTGAACACTGAAGCTTTCTTT
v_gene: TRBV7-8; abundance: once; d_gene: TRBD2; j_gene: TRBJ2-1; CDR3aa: CASSLLAGEGEQFF; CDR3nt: TGTGCCAGCAGCTTACTAGCGGGAGAGGGTGAGCAGTTCTTC
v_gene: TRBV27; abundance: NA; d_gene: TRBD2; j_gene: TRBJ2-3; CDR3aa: CASGSGGIPDTQYF; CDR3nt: TGTGCCAGTGGTAGCGGGGGGATCCCAGATACGCAGTATTTT
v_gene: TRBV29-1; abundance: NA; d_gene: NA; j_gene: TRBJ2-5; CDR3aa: CSVDSLRGQETQYF; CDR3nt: TGCAGCGTTGATAGTCTAAGGGGCCAAGAGACCCAGTACTTC
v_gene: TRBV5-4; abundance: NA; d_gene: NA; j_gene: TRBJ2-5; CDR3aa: CASSPRGNQETQYF; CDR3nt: TGTGCCAGCAGCCCTCGGGGGAACCAAGAGACCCAGTACTTC
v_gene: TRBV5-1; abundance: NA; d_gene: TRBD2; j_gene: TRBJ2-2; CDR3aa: CASSLDLAGVRAGELFF; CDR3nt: TGCGCCAGCAGCTTGGACCTAGCGGGAGTACGCGCCGGGGAGCTGTTTTTT
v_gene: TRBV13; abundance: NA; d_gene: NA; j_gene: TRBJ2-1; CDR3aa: CASSLDRSEQFF; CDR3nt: TGTGCCAGCAGCTTAGATCGGTCCGAGCAGTTCTTC
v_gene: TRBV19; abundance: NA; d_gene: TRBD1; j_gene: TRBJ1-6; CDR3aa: CASSPGQENSPLHF; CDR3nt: TGTGCCAGTAGCCCGGGACAGGAGAATTCACCCCTCCACTTT
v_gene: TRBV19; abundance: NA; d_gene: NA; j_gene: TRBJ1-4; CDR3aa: CASSIGGGGNEKLFF; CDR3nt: TGTGCCAGTAGTATAGGAGGCGGGGGGAATGAAAAACTGTTTTTT
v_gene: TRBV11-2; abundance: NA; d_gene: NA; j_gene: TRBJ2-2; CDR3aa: CAEGGPGTGELFF; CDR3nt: TGTGCTGAGGGGGGGCCGGGCACCGGGGAGCTGTTTTTT
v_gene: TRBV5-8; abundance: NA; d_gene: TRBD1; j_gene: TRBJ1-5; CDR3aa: CASRPGQGADQPQHF; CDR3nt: TGTGCCAGCAGACCGGGACAGGGGGCCGATCAGCCCCAGCATTTT
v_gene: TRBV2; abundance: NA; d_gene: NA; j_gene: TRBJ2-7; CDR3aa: CASTRGAGLSYEQYF; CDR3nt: TGTGCCAGCACCCGGGGGGCGGGCCTCTCCTACGAGCAGTACTTC
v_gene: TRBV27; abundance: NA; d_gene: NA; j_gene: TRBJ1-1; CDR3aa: CASSIGLSTEAFF; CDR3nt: TGTGCCAGCAGTATCGGGTTATCCACTGAAGCTTTCTTT